This T cell receptor (beta chain) came from a study of shared clonotypes between healthy human individuals. As concerns this clone: Its antigen remains unidentified.

Points from the study as a whole: Relative to memory subsets, naive subsets generally showed larger estimated richness.

Germline V lookup: CDR1 SQVTM, CDR2 ANQGSEA. V gave up 3 bases and J gave up 4 bases, with 12 bases separating them. The CDR3 length is 13 residues. Method: immunoSEQ multiplex PCR; TCRdb's copy keeps in-frame clones and lacks some. The table includes about 1.4 million clones, around 97% detected once. Material for sequencing was naive CD4+ T cells sorted from blood. Indicated subset: CD45RA+ positively selected. The chain links TRBV29-1 to TRBJ1-1, with D tentatively TRBD1 (5 bases). The TCR originated in a man aged 25-40 years in good health. The CDR3 sequence is CSVDGGVSTEAFF. The CDR3 DNA is TGCAGCGTTGATGGGGGGGTGAGCACTGAAGCTTTCTTT. Full variable domain (outside the CDR3, taken from reference TRBV29-1 and TRBJ1-1): SAVISQKPSRDICQRGTSLTIQCQVDSQVTMMFWYRQQPGQSLTLIATANQGSEATYESGFVIDKFPISRPNLTFSTLTVSNMSPEDSSIYLCSVDGGVSTEAFFGQGTRLTVV.